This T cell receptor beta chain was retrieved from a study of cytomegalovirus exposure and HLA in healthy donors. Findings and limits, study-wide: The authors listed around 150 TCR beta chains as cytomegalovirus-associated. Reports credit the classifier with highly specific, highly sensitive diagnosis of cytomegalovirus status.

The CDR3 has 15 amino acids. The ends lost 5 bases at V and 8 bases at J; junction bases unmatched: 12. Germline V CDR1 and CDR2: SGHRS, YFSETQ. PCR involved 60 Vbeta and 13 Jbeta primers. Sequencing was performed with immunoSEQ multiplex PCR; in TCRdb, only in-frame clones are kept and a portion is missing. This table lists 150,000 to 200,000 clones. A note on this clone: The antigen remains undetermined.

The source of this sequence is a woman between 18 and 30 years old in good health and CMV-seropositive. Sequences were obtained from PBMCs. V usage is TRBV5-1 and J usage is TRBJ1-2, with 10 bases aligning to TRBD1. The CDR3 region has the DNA TGCGCCAGCAGTCGATCTCCCGGGACAGGGGAAGGCTACACCTTC. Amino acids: CASSRSPGTGEGYTF.